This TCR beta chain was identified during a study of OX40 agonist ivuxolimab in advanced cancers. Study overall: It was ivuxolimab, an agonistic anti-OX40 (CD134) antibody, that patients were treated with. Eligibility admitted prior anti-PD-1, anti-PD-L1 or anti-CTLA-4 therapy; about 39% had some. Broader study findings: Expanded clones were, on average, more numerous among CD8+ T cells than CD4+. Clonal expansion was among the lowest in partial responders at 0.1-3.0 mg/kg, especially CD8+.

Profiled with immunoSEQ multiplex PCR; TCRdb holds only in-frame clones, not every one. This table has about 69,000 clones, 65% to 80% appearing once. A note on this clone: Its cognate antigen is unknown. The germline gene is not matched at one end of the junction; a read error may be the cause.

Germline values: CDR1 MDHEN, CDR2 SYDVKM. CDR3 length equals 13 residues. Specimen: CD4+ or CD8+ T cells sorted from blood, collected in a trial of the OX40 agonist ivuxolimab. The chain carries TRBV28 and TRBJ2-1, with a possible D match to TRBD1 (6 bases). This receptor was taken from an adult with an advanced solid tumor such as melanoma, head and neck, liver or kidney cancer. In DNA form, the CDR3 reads TGTACCAGCAGTTTCAGGGGACCCAATGAGCAGTTCTTC. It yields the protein CTSSFRGPNEQFF.